The source of this T cell receptor beta chain is a study of blood T cell repertoires in COVID-19. Study at large: Whether acute or convalescent, the COVID-19 samples came from the United States, Italy and Spain. PBMCs, B-cell-depleted T cells, or T cells provided the cDNA or gDNA that made up the material.

In the authors' methods: Amplifying reference gene primers gave estimates of nucleated cell counts. Measured with immunoSEQ multiplex PCR; TCRdb has only the in-frame clones, and not every one. That table gives V, J and clone size, and the DNA gave D and trimming. There are some 120,000 clones in the sample; roughly four fifths occur only once, and 12% lies in the top ten. The length of the CDR3 is 13 residues. The germline V and J ends were trimmed by 4 bases and 2 bases, with 6 bases remaining between them. From germline, CDR1 is MNHEY and CDR2 SVGEGT. This TCR was sampled from a woman aged 55-70 years with acute or convalescent COVID-19. The rearrangement links TRBV6-2 or TRBV6-3 to TRBJ1-5; no clear D gene. Material for sequencing was peripheral blood. CDR3 loop: CASSWQRNQPQHF. CDR3 DNA sequence: TGTGCCAGCAGTTGGCAACGCAATCAGCCCCAGCATTTT.